The 17 T cell receptor beta chains below all came from one sample that was sequenced in a study of CD8+CD57+ T cells in acquired aplastic anemia. Researchers used genomic DNA as the template to profile TCR beta VDJ and CDR3. A single record per CDR3 protein comes from TCRdb applying MiXCR to the reads. This sample carries roughly 86,000 distinct CDR3 sequences, less than 60% of them seen once, and the ten largest clones take 65% to 70%. Specimen: sorted CD4+, CD8+, or CD8+CD57+ T cells (not recorded which) from PBMCs. The receptors were sampled from a human donor in good health, serving as a control.

The chain couples TRBV7-8 to TRBJ2-1; the D gene is possibly TRBD1 (5 bases). With 1 base removed from V and 5 bases from J, the gap between germline ends came to 12 bases. This CDR3 spans 15 amino acids. Germline assignment: CDR1 SGHVS and CDR2 FQNEAQ. The CDR3 sequence is CASSLDTGSNNEQFF. CDR3 in DNA: TGTGCCAGCAGCTTAGACACAGGCTCGAACAATGAGCAGTTCTTC.

The chain employs TRBV2 and TRBJ2-4, with D perhaps matching TRBD1 or TRBD2 (6 bases each). Germline V gene data show CDR1 as SNHLY and CDR2 as FYNNEI. The CDR3 has 17 residues. Trimming took 6 bases from V and 3 from J, leaving 21 bases between them. The DNA of the CDR3 is TGTGCCAGCAGCGGGGGCAGCTTAGGGAGATTCAAAAACATTCAGTACTTC. Translating gives CASSGGSLGRFKNIQYF.

Regarding this clonotype: A much larger clonotype is one base distant, so this may be a read error. The genes are TRBV2 and TRBJ2-1, with D uncertain. Germline V CDR1 and CDR2: SNHLY, FYNNEI. The CDR3 has 13 amino acids. The CDR3 protein is CASSTSSYNEQLF. CDR3 in DNA: TGTGCCAGCAGTACCAGCTCCTACAATGAGCAGCTCTTC.

The sample holds a few counts of this clonotype. V is TRBV7-9 and J is TRBJ1-1; D is unresolved. The V gene lost 6 bases and the J gene lost 5 bases, with 13 bases spanning the gap. CDR1 is SEHNR and CDR2 is FQNEAQ in the germline V gene (reference sequence). This CDR3 is built from 13 residues. CDR3 amino acids: CASSLSVRTEAFF. The CDR3 DNA follows: TGTGCCAGCAGTTTATCGGTAAGGACTGAAGCTTTCTTT. Full variable domain (remainder filled in from reference TRBV7-9 and TRBJ1-1): DTGVSQNPRHKITKRGQNVTFRCDPISEHNRLYWYRQTLGQGPEFLTYFQNEAQLEKSRLLSDRFSAERPKGSFSTLEIQRTEQGDSAMYLCASSLSVRTEAFFGQGTRLTVV.

This clonotype was observed many times. CDR3 sequence (DNA): TGTGCCAGCAGGACAACCGAGACCCAGTACTTC. This translates into CASRTTETQYF. The chain combines TRBV12-3 or TRBV12-4 with TRBJ2-5; no clear D gene. CDR3 length: 11 amino acids. V lost 6 bases to trimming and J lost 5 bases, with 7 bases between them.

At least ten counts were recorded for this clonotype. The rearrangement uses TRBV9 and TRBJ2-3, with 7 bases lining up with TRBD2. There are 15 residues in the CDR3. Per germline, CDR1 SGDLS and CDR2 YYNGEE. V was pared by 2 bases and J by 0 bases, with 3 bases of the junction left unmatched. DNA for the CDR3: TGTGCCAGCAGCGTGATGGGGGGGAGCACAGATACGCAGTATTTT. Amino acids: CASSVMGGSTDTQYF.

At least ten counts were recorded for this clonotype. This sequence joins TRBV12-3 or TRBV12-4 and TRBJ2-7, with no clear D. This CDR3 is built from 14 residues. Trimming took 4 bases from V and 3 from J, leaving 13 bases between them. CDR3 residues: CASSSSAPIYEQYF. CDR3 coding DNA: TGTGCCAGCAGTTCCTCGGCCCCGATCTACGAGCAGTACTTC.

As regards this clonotype: Being one base from a much bigger clone, this may be a read error. V is TRBV9 and J is TRBJ1-1; a possible D gene is TRBD1 (5 bases). This CDR3 is built from 15 residues. Germline CDR1 SGDLS, CDR2 YYNGEE. The CDR3 protein is CARSAVITGNTEAFF. The CDR3 DNA is TGTGCCCGCAGCGCCGTTATAACAGGGAACACTGAAGCTTTCTTT.

In this sample, this clonotype turned up once. This sequence may be a read error, since a much larger clone differs from it by one base. The chain's CDR3 is CASSLSGGGQYF. CDR3 DNA: TGTGCCAGCAGCTTAAGCGGGGGCGGGCAGTACTTC. This chain joins TRBV13 and TRBJ2-7; 8 bases line up with TRBD2. From germline, CDR1 is PRHDT and CDR2 FYEKMQ (reference sequence). The CDR3 sequence is 12 residues long. With V trimmed by 2 bases and J by 9 bases, 3 bases remained unmatched. The full variable domain, rest sourced from reference TRBV13 and TRBJ2-7, is AAGVIQSPRHLIKEKRETATLKCYPIPRHDTVYWYQQGPGQDPQFLISFYEKMQSDKGSIPDRFSAQQFSDYHSELNMSSLELGDSALYFCASSLSGGGQYFGPGTRLTVT.

The chain combines TRBV6-4 with TRBJ2-7; 9 bases align to TRBD1. The CDR3 extends over 15 amino acids. Trimming removed 5 bases from V and 3 bases from J; junction bases left unmatched: 8. CDR1 and CDR2 from the germline V gene are MRHNA and SNTAGT. CDR3 region: CASSYPGTGNYEQYF. CDR3 bases: TGTGCCAGCAGTTACCCTGGGACAGGGAACTACGAGCAGTACTTC.

The chain uses TRBV20-1 and TRBJ2-7, with unresolved D. The V gene's germline CDR1 is DFQATT and CDR2 SNEGSKA (reference sequence). This CDR3 comprises 12 residues. Trimming took off 3 bases at V and 6 bases at J, with 12 bases between the two ends. The CDR3 coding sequence is TGCAGTGCTAGGGGCCCCAGTGTCGAGCAGTACTTC. Amino acid sequence: CSARGPSVEQYF.

A remark on this clonotype: This likely comes from a read error, as the CDR3 has no conserved phenylalanine or tryptophan at its end. The rearrangement links TRBV25-1 to TRBJ2-3; 9 bases align to TRBD2. V was pared by 4 bases and J by 4 bases, with 3 bases of the junction left unmatched. This CDR3 region has 14 residues. Looked up from germline, CDR1 is MGHDK and CDR2 is SYGVNS. This CDR3 is CASSALAGPDTQYS. The CDR3 DNA reads as TGTGCCAGCAGTGCCCTAGCGGGGCCAGATACGCAGTATTCT.

The V gene is TRBV10-1, the J gene TRBJ2-1; 12 bases fit TRBD2. The CDR3 loop spans 18 amino acids. The germline CDR1 and CDR2 sequences are WNHNN and SYGVQD (reference sequence). J gave up 3 bases and V 4 bases, and 10 bases lay outside the gene matches. In DNA, the CDR3 is TGCGCCAGCAGTGGGAGATCGACTAGCGGGGGCCTCTACAATGAGCAGTTCTTC. Amino acid sequence: CASSGRSTSGGLYNEQFF.

This clonotype showed up many times. The chain employs TRBV7-9 and TRBJ2-3; 8 nucleotides align to TRBD2. Germline lookup yields CDR1 SEHNR and CDR2 FQNEAQ (reference sequence). The CDR3 spans 15 residues. V gave up 5 bases and J gave up 5 bases; unmatched junction bases: 9. The CDR3: CASSPLAGIEDTQYF. In DNA, the CDR3 is TGTGCCAGCAGCCCGTTAGCGGGAATCGAAGATACGCAGTATTTT.

This clonotype occurred many times. The DNA of the CDR3 is TGCGCCAGCAGCTTGGTCCGGGGCCTCACTGAAGCTTTCTTT. This sequence encodes CASSLVRGLTEAFF. The chain combines TRBV5-1 with TRBJ1-1; maybe TRBD1 (5 bases). The germline V gene encodes CDR1 SGHRS and CDR2 YFSETQ. The V end lost 0 bases, the J end lost 4 bases, and 10 bases lay between the germline ends. The CDR3 runs to 14 residues.

At least ten counts were recorded for this clonotype. The gene calls are TRBV19 and TRBJ1-1; 7 positions agree with TRBD1. This CDR3 spans 12 amino acids. The junction had 0 bases not matched to a gene; V was cut back by 5 bases and J by 3 bases. Per the germline V gene, CDR1 is LNHDA and CDR2 is SQIVND (reference sequence). The CDR3 nucleotides read TGTGCCAGTAGTCAGGGGGACACTGAAGCTTTCTTT. Protein product: CASSQGDTEAFF. Drawing the rest from reference TRBV19 and TRBJ1-1, the complete variable domain is DGGITQSPKYLFRKEGQNVTLSCEQNLNHDAMYWYRQDPGQGLRLIYYSQIVNDFQKGDIAEGYSVSREKKESFPLTVTSAQKNPTAFYLCASSQGDTEAFFGQGTRLTVV.

V and J are TRBV20-1 and TRBJ1-1; 7 bases align to TRBD1. Per the germline V gene, CDR1 is DFQATT and CDR2 is SNEGSKA (reference sequence). This CDR3 has 16 residues. After removal of 2 bases from V and 0 bases from J, the junction contained 9 bases not matched to a gene. CDR3 DNA sequence: TGCAGTGCTAGAATTGACAGGGATTTAGTGAACACTGAAGCTTTCTTT. Translation: CSARIDRDLVNTEAFF.